These T cell receptor beta chains were read from a single sample in a study of OX40 agonist ivuxolimab in advanced cancers. Profiled with immunoSEQ multiplex PCR; TCRdb holds only in-frame clones, not every one. The profile covers around 25,000 clones, with about 80% appearing a single time and less than 25% taken by the ten largest. Sequenced here: CD4+ or CD8+ T cells sorted from blood, sampled in a trial of the OX40 agonist ivuxolimab. These receptors came from an adult with an advanced solid tumor such as melanoma, head and neck, liver or kidney cancer. The CDR3 runs from the conserved cysteine through the conserved F or W. D genes are given only for firm matches. The listing skips clone size in some rows; elsewhere it reads once, few, many or a size class.

TRBV2	NA	TRBD1	TRBJ2-6	CASSKTGAPSGANVLTF	TGTGCCAGCAGTAAGACAGGGGCACCTTCTGGGGCCAACGTCCTGACTTTC
TRBV2	NA	NA	TRBJ2-3	CASSQEGTALTDTQYF	TGTGCCAGCAGCCAGGAAGGGACGGCTCTCACAGATACGCAGTATTTT
TRBV7-2	few	TRBD1	TRBJ2-5	CASSFRTGQETQYF	TGTGCCAGCAGCTTTCGGACAGGGCAAGAGACCCAGTACTTC
TRBV5-1	few	TRBD2	TRBJ2-7	CASSWTSGGTYEQYF	TGCGCCAGCAGCTGGACTAGCGGGGGAACCTACGAGCAGTACTTC
TRBV28	NA	TRBD2	TRBJ2-7	CASSPGGYEQYF	TGTGCCAGCAGCCCGGGGGGCTACGAGCAGTACTTC
TRBV5-3	NA	NA	TRBJ2-3	CAPPSTDTQYF	TGTGCACCCCCTAGCACAGATACGCAGTATTTT
TRBV5-1	NA	TRBD1	TRBJ1-4	CASTSTPGQGAEKLFF	TGCGCCAGCACATCGACTCCGGGACAGGGGGCTGAAAAACTGTTTTTT
TRBV7-9	once	TRBD2	TRBJ2-1	CASSLGSGSNNEQFF	TGTGCCAGCAGCTTAGGTAGCGGGAGCAACAATGAGCAGTTCTTC
TRBV11-2	NA	NA	TRBJ1-4	CASSLEFDSWGEKLFF	TGTGCCAGCAGCTTAGAGTTTGACAGCTGGGGTGAAAAACTGTTTTTT
TRBV5-1	NA	TRBD1	TRBJ2-7	CASSELQTGGIKEQYF	TGCGCCAGCAGCGAGCTACAGACAGGGGGCATCAAAGAGCAGTACTTC
TRBV5-8	NA	NA	TRBJ1-1	CASTIGGMTEAFF	TGTGCCAGCACGATCGGGGGAATGACTGAAGCTTTCTTT
TRBV27	NA	TRBD1	TRBJ2-1	CASSLGQGVNEQFF	TGTGCCAGCAGCCTCGGACAGGGGGTAAATGAGCAGTTCTTC
TRBV11-1	NA	NA	TRBJ2-7	CASSYQDGYEQYF	TGTGCCAGCAGCTACCAAGACGGGTACGAGCAGTACTTC
TRBV11-3	NA	TRBD2	TRBJ2-7	CASSPGLAGDYEQYF	TGTGCCAGCAGTCCGGGGCTAGCGGGGGACTACGAGCAGTACTTC
TRBV7-9	NA	NA	TRBJ2-1	CASLSGSYNEQFF	TGTGCCAGCCTTTCGGGATCCTACAATGAGCAGTTCTTC
TRBV5-4	NA	NA	TRBJ1-5	CASSLSGGNQPQHF	TGTGCCAGCAGCTTGAGTGGGGGAAATCAGCCCCAGCATTTT
TRBV5-8	NA	NA	TRBJ2-5	CASSLDRASEETQYF	TGTGCCAGCAGCTTGGACAGGGCGAGCGAAGAGACCCAGTACTTC
TRBV27	few	NA	TRBJ2-5	CASSFLAYQETQYF	TGTGCCAGCAGTTTTTTAGCGTACCAAGAGACCCAGTACTTC
TRBV7-2	few	NA	TRBJ1-2	CASSPRSNGYTF	TGTGCCAGCAGCCCCCGATCGAATGGCTACACCTTC
TRBV27	NA	NA	TRBJ1-6	CASRSMQGDSPLHF	TGTGCCAGCAGATCGATGCAGGGCGATTCACCCCTCCACTTT
TRBV9	NA	TRBD2	TRBJ2-3	CASGGRSTDTQYF	TGTGCCAGCGGCGGGAGGAGCACAGATACGCAGTATTTT
TRBV4-1	NA	NA	TRBJ2-5	CASSQDPGQGETQYF	TGCGCCAGCAGCCAAGATCCCGGTCAAGGGGAGACCCAGTACTTC
TRBV27	NA	NA	TRBJ1-5	CASSLYGDQPQHF	TGTGCCAGCAGTTTATATGGGGATCAGCCCCAGCATTTT
TRBV7-3	few	TRBD2	TRBJ2-1	CASSPLAGGPNEQFF	TGTGCCAGCAGCCCTCTAGCGGGAGGGCCCAATGAGCAGTTCTTC
TRBV27	NA	NA	TRBJ2-7	CASSLTLTAYEQYF	TGTGCCAGCAGCCTTACACTGACCGCCTACGAGCAGTACTTC
TRBV28	once	TRBD1	TRBJ1-1	CASSPGTGPERDTEAFF	TGTGCCAGCAGCCCCGGGACAGGGCCCGAGAGGGATACTGAAGCTTTCTTT
TRBV2	NA	NA	TRBJ1-5	CASHDLNQPQHF	TGTGCCAGCCATGACCTCAATCAGCCCCAGCATTTT
TRBV2	NA	TRBD2	TRBJ2-1	CASRRSGEREFDEQFF	TGTGCCAGCCGCCGCAGTGGCGAGCGGGAGTTCGATGAGCAGTTCTTC
TRBV27	NA	NA	TRBJ2-7	CATFGGPLREQYF	TGTGCCACTTTCGGGGGCCCTTTGCGCGAGCAGTACTTC
TRBV5-1	NA	NA	TRBJ1-2	CASSLSGGYTF	TGCGCCAGCAGCTTGTCCGGGGGCTACACCTTC
TRBV12-5	NA	NA	TRBJ2-6	CASGPGLGSSGANVLTF	TGTGCTAGTGGTCCAGGGTTGGGCTCCTCTGGGGCCAACGTCCTGACTTTC
TRBV27	once	NA	TRBJ1-1	CASSLTAGFNEAFF	TGTGCCAGCAGTTTAACGGCGGGCTTTAATGAAGCTTTCTTT
TRBV6-5	NA	NA	TRBJ1-2	CASSKGNGGYTF	TGTGCCAGCAGTAAGGGGAACGGTGGCTACACCTTC
TRBV9	NA	NA	TRBJ2-1	CASSVGGSEQFF	TGTGCCAGCAGCGTAGGGGGCAGTGAGCAGTTCTTC
TRBV6-5	NA	TRBD1	TRBJ1-2	CASRDRGLYGYTF	TGTGCCAGCAGGGACAGGGGTCTCTATGGCTACACCTTC
TRBV6-6	NA	NA	TRBJ2-7	CASSFPTDSGYEQYF	TGTGCCAGCAGTTTTCCGACAGATTCGGGCTACGAGCAGTACTTC
TRBV27	NA	TRBD1	TRBJ2-5	CASMGYTGEGETQYF	TGTGCCAGCATGGGGTATACAGGGGAAGGGGAGACCCAGTACTTC
TRBV27	NA	TRBD1	TRBJ1-4	CASSFLRTGATNEKLFF	TGTGCCAGCAGTTTTCTTCGGACAGGTGCAACTAATGAAAAACTGTTTTTT
TRBV15	NA	NA	TRBJ1-5	CATSREKGNQPQHF	TGTGCCACCAGCAGAGAGAAAGGGAATCAGCCCCAGCATTTT
TRBV6-1	once	TRBD1	TRBJ2-7	CASRTGGIYEQYF	TGTGCCAGCAGGACAGGGGGAATCTACGAGCAGTACTTC
TRBV7-9	NA	NA	TRBJ2-7	CASSETGTLSYEQYF	TGTGCCAGCAGCGAAACAGGGACTCTCTCCTACGAGCAGTACTTC
TRBV4-2	NA	TRBD2	TRBJ2-7	CASSQLTSGDYEQYF	TGTGCCAGCAGCCAACTGACTAGCGGGGATTACGAGCAGTACTTC
TRBV19	many	NA	TRBJ1-1	CASSKLGTEAFF	TGTGCCAGTAGTAAACTGGGGACTGAAGCTTTCTTT
TRBV29-1	NA	NA	TRBJ2-2	CSLLTENTGELFF	TGCAGTCTCCTTACGGAGAACACCGGGGAGCTGTTTTTT
TRBV7-9	NA	NA	TRBJ2-3	CASSPLPDTQYF	TGTGCCAGCAGCCCTTTACCAGATACGCAGTATTTT
TRBV28	NA	NA	TRBJ1-1	CASSLGYSNTEAFF	TGTGCCAGCAGTTTGGGGTATTCGAACACTGAAGCTTTCTTT
TRBV5-8	few	NA	TRBJ2-7	CASSLGTTTYEQYF	TGTGCCAGCAGCCTCGGGACAACTACCTACGAGCAGTACTTC
TRBV14	NA	TRBD1	TRBJ1-3	CASSQGRGPGNTIYF	TGTGCCAGCAGCCAAGGCAGGGGGCCAGGAAACACCATATATTTT
TRBV5-4	NA	TRBD2	TRBJ2-3	CASSLGRLAGRTDTQYF	TGTGCCAGCAGCTTAGGGAGACTAGCGGGCAGAACAGATACGCAGTATTTT
TRBV9	once	NA	TRBJ2-2	CASSVAARGTSHTGELFF	TGTGCCAGCAGCGTAGCCGCTCGGGGGACATCTCACACCGGGGAGCTGTTTTTT
TRBV7-9	NA	NA	TRBJ2-5	CASSLARDIGETQYF	TGTGCCAGCAGCTTAGCCCGGGACATTGGAGAGACCCAGTACTTC
TRBV30	NA	NA	TRBJ1-1	CAWRTVSMEAEAFF	TGTGCCTGGAGGACAGTTTCAATGGAGGCTGAAGCTTTCTTT
TRBV28	NA	NA	TRBJ2-5	CASSFAGRRSQYF	TGTGCCAGCAGCTTCGCGGGGCGTCGGAGCCAGTACTTC
TRBV13	NA	TRBD1	TRBJ1-2	CASSYSLQGGVYGYTF	TGTGCCAGCAGTTACTCCTTACAGGGGGGTGTCTATGGCTACACCTTC
TRBV29-1	NA	NA	TRBJ1-1	CSVDFPDRNAEAFF	TGCAGCGTTGATTTCCCGGACAGAAATGCTGAAGCTTTCTTT
TRBV19	NA	NA	TRBJ1-5	CASSIDLWLGVAQPQHF	TGTGCCAGTAGTATAGATCTATGGTTAGGGGTTGCTCAGCCCCAGCATTTT
TRBV4-3	NA	NA	TRBJ2-5	CASSQHQGAETQYF	TGCGCCAGCAGCCAACACCAGGGAGCAGAGACCCAGTACTTC
TRBV5-4	medium-sized	TRBD1	TRBJ2-7	CASSYLDRAYEQYF	TGTGCCAGCAGCTACCTGGACAGGGCCTACGAGCAGTACTTC
TRBV6-6	medium-sized	NA	TRBJ2-3	CASSYTNGRDTQYF	TGTGCCAGCAGTTACACAAACGGAAGAGATACGCAGTATTTT
TRBV11-1	NA	NA	TRBJ2-7	CASSLKIDEQYF	TGTGCCAGCAGCTTAAAGATCGACGAGCAGTACTTC